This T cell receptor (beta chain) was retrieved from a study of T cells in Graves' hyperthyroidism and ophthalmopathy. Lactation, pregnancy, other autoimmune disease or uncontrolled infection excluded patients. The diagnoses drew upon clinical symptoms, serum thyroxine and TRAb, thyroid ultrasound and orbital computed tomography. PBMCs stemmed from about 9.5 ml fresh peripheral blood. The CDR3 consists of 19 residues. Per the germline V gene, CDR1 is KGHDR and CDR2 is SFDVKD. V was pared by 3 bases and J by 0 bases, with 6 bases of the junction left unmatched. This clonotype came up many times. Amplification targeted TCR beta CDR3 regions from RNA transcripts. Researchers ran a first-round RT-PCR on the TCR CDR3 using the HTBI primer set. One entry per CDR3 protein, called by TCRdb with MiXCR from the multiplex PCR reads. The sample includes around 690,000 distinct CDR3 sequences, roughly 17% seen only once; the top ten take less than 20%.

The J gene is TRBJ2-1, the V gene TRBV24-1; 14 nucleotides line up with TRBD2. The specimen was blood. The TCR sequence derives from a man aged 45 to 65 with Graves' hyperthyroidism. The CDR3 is CATSDPGLAGVSSYNEQFF. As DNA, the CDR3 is TGTGCCACCAGTGATCCGGGACTAGCGGGAGTAAGCTCCTACAATGAGCAGTTCTTC.